The 10 T cell receptor beta chains below were found in one sample sequenced in a study of graft-versus-host responses after intestinal transplantation. Profiling relied on immunoSEQ multiplex PCR, and the TCRdb table lists in-frame clones only, not all of them. Counted here are more than 50,000 clones, about 90% occurring once; the ten biggest clones make up 5% to 6.5%. Sequenced here: PBMCs, sampled approximately 97 weeks after intestinal transplant. The source of these receptors is a human patient who received an intestinal transplant, so some T cells may come from the graft donor.

The CDR3 DNA sequence: TGTGCCAGCAGTCCCACGGGGCCGAGTTTTAGCGAGCAGTACTTC. This translates into CASSPTGPSFSEQYF. V usage is TRBV27 and J usage is TRBJ2-5, with D possibly being TRBD1 or TRBD2 (5 bases each). The DNA end lines up better with TRBJ2-7; the J call may be wrong. CDR3 length: 15 amino acids. Germline assignment: CDR1 MNHEY and CDR2 SMNVEV (reference sequence).

The chain couples TRBV5-1 to TRBJ2-2; 9 bases are shared with TRBD2. Per germline, CDR1 SGHRS and CDR2 YFSETQ. The CDR3 has 17 residues. V lost 7 bases, J lost 0 bases, and 10 bases stayed unmatched. This CDR3 is CASGLSTSGANTGELFF. DNA of the CDR3: TGCGCCAGCGGTTTGTCGACTAGCGGTGCGAACACCGGGGAGCTGTTTTTT.

V and J are TRBV19 and TRBJ1-5, with unresolved D. Germline loops: CDR1 LNHDA, CDR2 SQIVND (reference sequence). Trimming took off 7 bases at V and 1 base at J, with 14 bases between the two ends. This CDR3 has 15 amino acids. CDR3 loop: CASTISWGSNQPQHF. The CDR3 DNA is TGTGCCAGTACGATTTCGTGGGGAAGCAATCAGCCCCAGCATTTT.

The V and J genes are TRBV6-4 and TRBJ2-7; 12 nucleotides agree with TRBD2. Per germline, CDR1 MRHNA and CDR2 SNTAGT. V was pared by 4 bases and J by 3 bases, with 7 bases of the junction left unmatched. CDR3 length equals 16 residues. In DNA, the CDR3 is TGTGCCAGCAGTGCCCTAGCGGGGGGGGGAGGCTACGAGCAGTACTTC. Protein product: CASSALAGGGGYEQYF.

The rearrangement joins TRBV6-6 to TRBJ2-5, with a weak D call TRBD2 (5 bases). The CDR3 has 13 amino acids. Germline V gene data show CDR1 as MNHNY and CDR2 as SVGAGI (reference sequence). Trimming left V 6 bases short and J 3 bases short, with 11 bases between. CDR3 DNA: TGTGCCAGCAGAATGACTACCAAAGAGACCCAGTACTTC. The encoded protein is CASRMTTKETQYF.

The chain joins TRBV27 to TRBJ2-7; D is unresolved. In germline, CDR1 is MNHEY, CDR2 SMNVEV (reference sequence). The CDR3 is 16 amino acids. The V and J ends lost 1 base and 0 bases respectively, with 13 bases between them. The CDR3 DNA follows: TGTGCCAGCAGTTTATATCCCAAGGCTAGCTCCTACGAGCAGTACTTC. Its translation is CASSLYPKASSYEQYF.

This chain links TRBV10-3 with TRBJ2-5; D is undetermined. The CDR3 length is 13 residues. Looked up from germline, CDR1 is ENHRY and CDR2 is SYGVKD. Trimming took 8 bases from V and 0 from J, leaving 10 bases between them. For the CDR3, the DNA is TGTGCCATCGCATTAGAGTACCAAGAGACCCAGTACTTC. It specifies CAIALEYQETQYF.

V gene TRBV5-1 combines with J gene TRBJ2-1, with 11 bases lining up with TRBD2. Looked up from germline, CDR1 is SGHRS and CDR2 is YFSETQ. The CDR3 extends over 16 amino acids. J lost 9 bases, V lost 0 bases, and 8 bases had no gene match. In DNA, the CDR3 is TGCGCCAGCAGCTTGGTTGCTAGCGGGGGGAAGAGTGAGCAGTTCTTC. As protein: CASSLVASGGKSEQFF.

The rearrangement links TRBV19 to TRBJ2-5; D tentatively reads TRBD1 or TRBD2 (6 bases each). This CDR3 has 14 amino acids. V lost 2 bases, J lost 4 bases, and 11 bases lay in between. Germline V gene lookup returns CDR1 LNHDA and CDR2 SQIVND (reference sequence). The CDR3 DNA reads as TGTGCCAGTAGTATACGGGGGCAACTAGAGACCCAGTACTTC. Amino acid sequence: CASSIRGQLETQYF. Variable domain in full (rest from reference TRBV19 and TRBJ2-5): DGGITQSPKYLFRKEGQNVTLSCEQNLNHDAMYWYRQDPGQGLRLIYYSQIVNDFQKGDIAEGYSVSREKKESFPLTVTSAQKNPTAFYLCASSIRGQLETQYFGPGTRLLVL.

The chain combines TRBV18 with TRBJ1-2; no clear D gene. In germline, CDR1 is KGHSH, CDR2 LQKENI. V was pared by 2 bases and J by 9 bases, with 10 bases between. The CDR3 is made up of 12 amino acids. The CDR3: CASSPEEFRYTF. DNA of the CDR3: TGTGCCAGCTCACCAGAGGAGTTTCGCTACACCTTC.